The entry below describes one T cell receptor (beta chain). What it binds is not known. An overlapping HIV-1 Gag peptide pool stimulated these cells at about 0.91 ug/peptide/mL. Memory cells lacking CD40L and CD69 with high CD45RO were sorted. Donors had undetectable plasma HIV-1 RNA, under 50 copies/mL, for 4+ years. This sample is drawn from a study of persistence of HIV-infected CD4 T cells. The wider study: Donors had been on suppressive ART for a median of roughly 8 years.

Germline CDR1 reads SQVTM; CDR2 reads ANQGSEA. This CDR3 spans 12 amino acids. The V end was cut by 6 bases, the J end by 5 bases, with 13 bases between. The libraries were made with immunoSEQ version 4 in survey mode. Data came from immunoSEQ multiplex PCR; TCRdb stores just in-frame clones and leaves some out. This table holds some 39,000 clones, more than 75% found once. The material sequenced was cultured CD4+ T cells from PBMCs, taken from a patient who received antiretroviral therapy. This TCR derives from an adult with HIV. The donor label of this sample is uncertain. The chain links TRBV29-1 to TRBJ1-2; tentatively, D is TRBD1 (5 bases). CDR3 DNA: TGCAGCGTGGCGCGGGAGGGGTATGGCTACACCTTC. Protein: CSVAREGYGYTF.